This T cell receptor (beta chain) was recorded in a study of memory B cells and T cells in multiple sclerosis. The protocol was immunoSEQ multiplex PCR, while the TCRdb copy is restricted to in-frame clones and leaves out a portion. The repertoire has over 35,000 clones, approximately 80% of them found once; the top ten carry about 1.1%. Separate sequencing covered autoproliferating (CFSE-dim) and non-proliferating (CFSE-high) T cells from stimulus-free culture. Roughly 4.5x10^7 CFSE-labeled PBMCs were cultured 6 to 7 days unstimulated, then replicate wells were pooled. The PBMCs received approximately 0.5 uM CFSE and serum-free culture with no added stimuli. CDR1 and CDR2 from the germline V gene are SGHRS and YFSETQ. V was pared by 3 bases and J by 0 bases, with 13 bases between. The CDR3 has 15 amino acids. In regard to this clone: Its antigen is still unknown.

The sequenced material came from PBMCs from blood kept in culture. The V call is TRBV5-1, the J call TRBJ2-7; maybe TRBD1 (6 bases). This clonotype originated in a human donor with multiple sclerosis. This CDR3 reads CASSYEGVASYEQYF. CDR3 nucleotide sequence: TGCGCCAGCAGCTATGAGGGGGTCGCCTCCTACGAGCAGTACTTC.